Described below is a single T cell receptor (beta chain) sequence and its context. This entry is derived from a study of blood T cell repertoires in COVID-19. V was clipped by 2 bases and J by 5 bases, with 14 bases between them. The CDR3 spans 14 residues. Germline CDR1 is SGHRS and CDR2 is YFSETQ. Per the study methods: Amplification of reference gene primers provided the estimated nucleated cell counts. Data came from immunoSEQ multiplex PCR; TCRdb stores just in-frame clones and leaves some out. The DNA was the basis for D and trimming; V, J and clone size are from that table. The repertoire has approximately 130,000 clones, around 85% of them found once; the top ten carry 4.3%.

This sequence originates from a human donor in a cohort sampled during active COVID-19. What was sequenced was peripheral blood. This chain uses TRBV5-1 with TRBJ2-7, with D perhaps matching TRBD1 (5 bases). CDR3 nucleotide sequence: TGCGCCAGCAGCTTATACAGGATCAGGGACGAGCAGTACTTC. It codes for CASSLYRIRDEQYF. Complete variable domain (other parts from reference TRBV5-1 and TRBJ2-7): KAGVTQTPRYLIKTRGQQVTLSCSPISGHRSVSWYQQTPGQGLQFLFEYFSETQRNKGNFPGRFSGRQFSNSRSEMNVSTLELGDSALYLCASSLYRIRDEQYFGPGTRLTVT.